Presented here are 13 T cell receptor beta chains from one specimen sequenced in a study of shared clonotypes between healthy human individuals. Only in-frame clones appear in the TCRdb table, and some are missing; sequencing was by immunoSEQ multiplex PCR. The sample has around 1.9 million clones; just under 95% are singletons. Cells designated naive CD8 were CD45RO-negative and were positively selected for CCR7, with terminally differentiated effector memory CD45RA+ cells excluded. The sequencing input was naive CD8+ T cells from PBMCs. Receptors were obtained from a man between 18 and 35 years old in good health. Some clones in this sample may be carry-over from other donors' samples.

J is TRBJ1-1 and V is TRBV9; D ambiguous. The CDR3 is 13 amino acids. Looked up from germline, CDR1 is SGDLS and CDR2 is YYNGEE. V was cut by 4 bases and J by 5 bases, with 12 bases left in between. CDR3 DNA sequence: TGTGCCAGCAGCCCCGGGGTTTCGACTGAAGCTTTCTTT. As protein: CASSPGVSTEAFF.

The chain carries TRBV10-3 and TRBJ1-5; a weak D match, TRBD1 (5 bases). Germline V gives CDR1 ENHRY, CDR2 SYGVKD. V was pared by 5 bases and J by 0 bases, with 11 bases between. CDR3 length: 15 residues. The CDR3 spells CAISNGDYSNQPQHF. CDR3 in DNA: TGTGCCATCAGTAACGGGGACTATAGCAATCAGCCCCAGCATTTT.

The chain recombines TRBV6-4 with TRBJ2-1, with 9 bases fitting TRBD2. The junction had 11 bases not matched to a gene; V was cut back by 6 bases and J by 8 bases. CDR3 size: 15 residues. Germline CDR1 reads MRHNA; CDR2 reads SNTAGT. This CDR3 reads CASRNLAGSSHEQFF. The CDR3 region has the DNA TGTGCCAGCAGAAATCTAGCGGGATCTTCCCATGAGCAGTTCTTC.

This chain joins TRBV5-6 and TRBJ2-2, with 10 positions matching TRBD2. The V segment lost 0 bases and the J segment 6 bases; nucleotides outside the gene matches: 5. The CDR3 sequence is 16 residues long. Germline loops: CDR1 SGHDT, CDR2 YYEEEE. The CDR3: CASSLELAGFSGELFF. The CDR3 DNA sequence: TGTGCCAGCAGCTTGGAACTAGCGGGATTCTCCGGGGAGCTGTTTTTT.

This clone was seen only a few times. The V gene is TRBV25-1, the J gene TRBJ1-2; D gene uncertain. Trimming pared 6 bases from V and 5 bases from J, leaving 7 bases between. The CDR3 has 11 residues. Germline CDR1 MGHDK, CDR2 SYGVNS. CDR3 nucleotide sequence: TGTGCCAGCAGAGAAGTTTATGGCTACACCTTC. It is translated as CASREVYGYTF.

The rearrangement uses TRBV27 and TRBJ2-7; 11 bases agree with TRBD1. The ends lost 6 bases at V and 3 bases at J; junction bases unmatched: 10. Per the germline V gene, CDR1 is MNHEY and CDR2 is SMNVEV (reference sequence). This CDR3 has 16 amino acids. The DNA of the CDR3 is TGTGCCAGCAGGCCTGGGTACGGGACAGGGGGCTACGAGCAGTACTTC. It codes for CASRPGYGTGGYEQYF.

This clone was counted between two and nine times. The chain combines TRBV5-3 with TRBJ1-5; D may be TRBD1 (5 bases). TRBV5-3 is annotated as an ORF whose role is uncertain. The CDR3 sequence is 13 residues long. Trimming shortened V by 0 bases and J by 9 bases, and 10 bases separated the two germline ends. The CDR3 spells CARSLGQGRPQHF. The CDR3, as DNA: TGTGCCAGAAGCTTGGGTCAGGGAAGGCCCCAGCATTTT.

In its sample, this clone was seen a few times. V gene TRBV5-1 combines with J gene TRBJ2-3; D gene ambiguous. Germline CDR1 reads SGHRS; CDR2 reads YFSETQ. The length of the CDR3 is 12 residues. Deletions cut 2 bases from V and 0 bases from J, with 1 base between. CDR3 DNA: TGCGCCAGCAGCTTAAGCACAGATACGCAGTATTTT. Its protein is CASSLSTDTQYF.

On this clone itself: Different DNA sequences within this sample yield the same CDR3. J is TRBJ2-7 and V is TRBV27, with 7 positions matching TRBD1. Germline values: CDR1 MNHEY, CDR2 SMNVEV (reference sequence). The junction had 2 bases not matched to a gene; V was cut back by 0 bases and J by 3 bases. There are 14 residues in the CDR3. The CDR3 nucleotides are TGTGCCAGCAGTTTATCGGCAGGGGGCTACGAGCAGTACTTC. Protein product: CASSLSAGGYEQYF.

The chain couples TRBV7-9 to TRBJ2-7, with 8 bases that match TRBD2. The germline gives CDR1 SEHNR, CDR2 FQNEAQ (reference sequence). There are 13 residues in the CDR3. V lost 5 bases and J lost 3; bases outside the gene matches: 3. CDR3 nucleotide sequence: TGTGCCAGCAGCCGTAGCGGGAACTACGAGCAGTACTTC. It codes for CASSRSGNYEQYF.

The CDR3 reads CASTPPNNEQYF. The CDR3 DNA sequence: TGTGCCAGCACCCCTCCCAACAACGAGCAGTACTTC. The chain carries TRBV28 and TRBJ2-7; D gene ambiguous. V lost 7 bases to trimming and J lost 5 bases, with 12 bases between them. CDR3 length equals 12 residues. Germline V CDR1 and CDR2: MDHEN, SYDVKM. Drawing the rest from reference TRBV28 and TRBJ2-7, the complete variable domain is DVKVTQSSRYLVKRTGEKVFLECVQDMDHENMFWYRQDPGLGLRLIYFSYDVKMKEKGDIPEGYSVSREKKERFSLILESASTNQTSMYLCASTPPNNEQYFGPGTRLTVT.

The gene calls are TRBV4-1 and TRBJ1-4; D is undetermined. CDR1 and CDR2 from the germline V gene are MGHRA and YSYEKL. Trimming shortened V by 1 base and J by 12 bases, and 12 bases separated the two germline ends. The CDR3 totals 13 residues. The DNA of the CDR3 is TGCGCCAGCAGCCAAGTTCTTTTCAGGCAACTGTTTTTT. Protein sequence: CASSQVLFRQLFF.

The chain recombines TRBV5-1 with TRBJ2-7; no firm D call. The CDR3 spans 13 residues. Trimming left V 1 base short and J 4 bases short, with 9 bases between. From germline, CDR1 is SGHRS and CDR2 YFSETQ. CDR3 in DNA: TGCGCCAGCAGCTTGAGGACGGAGTACGAGCAGTACTTC. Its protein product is CASSLRTEYEQYF. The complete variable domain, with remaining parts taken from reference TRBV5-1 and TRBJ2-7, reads KAGVTQTPRYLIKTRGQQVTLSCSPISGHRSVSWYQQTPGQGLQFLFEYFSETQRNKGNFPGRFSGRQFSNSRSEMNVSTLELGDSALYLCASSLRTEYEQYFGPGTRLTVT.